A selection of T cell receptor beta chains follows, all from one sample in a study of blood T cell repertoires in COVID-19. Clones were read by immunoSEQ multiplex PCR, and TCRdb kept only the in-frame ones, dropping some. This sample yields under 350,000 clones, of which under 95% are seen a single time; 2.6% belongs to the top ten. Sample: PBMCs or T cells enriched from blood (not recorded which). The receptors come from a man in his sixties who had recovered from COVID-19. CDR3s include the opening cysteine and the closing phenylalanine or tryptophan. The D gene is left open where the match is weak. Expanded clones get a size class; other rows say once, few or many, or leave the size out.

j_call,clone_size,d_call,v_call,cdr3_aa,cdr3_nt
TRBJ2-2,.,.,TRBV29-1,CSATALLPNTGELFF,TGCAGCGCGACTGCCCTCCTTCCGAACACCGGGGAGCTGTTTTTT
TRBJ2-2,.,.,TRBV9,CASSVGRDGELFF,TGTGCCAGCAGCGTAGGTCGAGACGGGGAGCTGTTTTTT
TRBJ2-1,.,TRBD1,TRBV18,CASSPPFGTGAGEQFF,TGTGCCAGCTCACCACCTTTCGGGACAGGGGCGGGGGAGCAGTTCTTC
TRBJ2-7,.,TRBD2,TRBV10-3,CAISGTSGSILGYEQYF,TGTGCCATCAGTGGGACTAGCGGGAGTATCTTGGGCTACGAGCAGTACTTC
TRBJ2-7,.,TRBD1,TRBV10-3,CAISAGTVSSYEQYF,TGTGCCATCAGCGCCGGGACAGTGAGCTCCTACGAGCAGTACTTC
TRBJ2-7,.,TRBD2,TRBV27,CATKPLTSGNYEQYF,TGTGCCACCAAACCGCTGACTAGCGGGAACTACGAGCAGTACTTC
TRBJ2-3,.,TRBD2,TRBV28,CASRTSGGAPDTQYF,TGTGCCAGCAGAACTAGCGGAGGGGCCCCAGATACGCAGTATTTT
TRBJ1-6,.,TRBD1,TRBV28,CASRTGQINSPLHF,TGTGCCAGCAGAACGGGACAGATTAATTCACCCCTCCACTTT
TRBJ1-1,.,TRBD1,TRBV7-9,CASPGQGAPEAFF,TGTGCCAGCCCGGGACAGGGGGCGCCTGAAGCTTTCTTT
TRBJ2-1,few,TRBD2,TRBV28,CASTSGRASEQFF,TGTGCCAGCACTAGCGGGAGGGCCTCTGAGCAGTTCTTC
TRBJ2-5,.,TRBD1,TRBV4-1,CASSQGQGPQETQYF,TGCGCCAGCAGCCAAGGACAGGGGCCTCAAGAGACCCAGTACTTC